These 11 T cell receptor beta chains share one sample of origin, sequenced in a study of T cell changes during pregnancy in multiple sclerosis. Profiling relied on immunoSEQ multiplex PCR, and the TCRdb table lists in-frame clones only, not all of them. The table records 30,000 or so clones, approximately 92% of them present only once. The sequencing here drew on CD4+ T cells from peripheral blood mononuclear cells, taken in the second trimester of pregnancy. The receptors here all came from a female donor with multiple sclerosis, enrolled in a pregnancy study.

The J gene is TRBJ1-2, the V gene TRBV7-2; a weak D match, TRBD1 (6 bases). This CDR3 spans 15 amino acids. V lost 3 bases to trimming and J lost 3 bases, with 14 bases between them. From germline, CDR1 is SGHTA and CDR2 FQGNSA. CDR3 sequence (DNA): TGTGCCAGCAGCTTCGGTTCTGGGGGCGACTATGGCTACACCTTC. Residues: CASSFGSGGDYGYTF.

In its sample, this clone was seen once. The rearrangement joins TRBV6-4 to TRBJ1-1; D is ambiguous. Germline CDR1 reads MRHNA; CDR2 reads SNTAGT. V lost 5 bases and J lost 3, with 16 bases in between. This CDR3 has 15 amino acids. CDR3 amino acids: CASSPELDTHTEAFF. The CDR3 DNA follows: TGTGCCAGCAGTCCCGAATTAGACACTCACACTGAAGCTTTCTTT.

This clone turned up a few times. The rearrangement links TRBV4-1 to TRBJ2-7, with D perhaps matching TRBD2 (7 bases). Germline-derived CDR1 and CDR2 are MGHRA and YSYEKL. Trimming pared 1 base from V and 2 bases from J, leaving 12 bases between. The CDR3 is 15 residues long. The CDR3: CASSQAGGTPYEQYF. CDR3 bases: TGCGCCAGCAGCCAAGCGGGGGGCACGCCCTACGAGCAGTACTTC.

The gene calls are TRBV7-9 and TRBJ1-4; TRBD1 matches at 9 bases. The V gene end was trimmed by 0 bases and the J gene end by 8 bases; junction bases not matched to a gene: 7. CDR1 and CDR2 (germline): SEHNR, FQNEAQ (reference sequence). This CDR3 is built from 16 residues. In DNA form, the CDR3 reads TGTGCCAGCAGCTTAGCTTTGGGACAGGGATCCGAAAAACTGTTTTTT. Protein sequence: CASSLALGQGSEKLFF.

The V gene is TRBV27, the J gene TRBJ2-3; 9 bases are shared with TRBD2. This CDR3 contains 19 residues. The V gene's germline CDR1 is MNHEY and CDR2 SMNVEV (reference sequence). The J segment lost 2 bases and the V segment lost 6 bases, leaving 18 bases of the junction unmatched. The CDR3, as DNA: TGTGCCAGCAGAGGTGGGCTAGCGGGGAACCGATACCTCACAGATACGCAGTATTTT. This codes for CASRGGLAGNRYLTDTQYF.

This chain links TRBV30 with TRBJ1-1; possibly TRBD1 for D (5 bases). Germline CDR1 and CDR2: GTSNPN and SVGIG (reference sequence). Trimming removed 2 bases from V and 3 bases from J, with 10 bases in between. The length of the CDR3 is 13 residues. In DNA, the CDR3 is TGTGCCTGGAGTAAAGGGGCGCACACTGAAGCTTTCTTT. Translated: CAWSKGAHTEAFF.

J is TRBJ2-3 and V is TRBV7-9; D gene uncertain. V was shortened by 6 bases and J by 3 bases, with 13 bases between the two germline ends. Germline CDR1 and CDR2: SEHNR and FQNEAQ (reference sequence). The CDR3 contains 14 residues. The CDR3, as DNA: TGTGCCAGCAGTCGAATCGTAGTGACAGATACGCAGTATTTT. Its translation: CASSRIVVTDTQYF.

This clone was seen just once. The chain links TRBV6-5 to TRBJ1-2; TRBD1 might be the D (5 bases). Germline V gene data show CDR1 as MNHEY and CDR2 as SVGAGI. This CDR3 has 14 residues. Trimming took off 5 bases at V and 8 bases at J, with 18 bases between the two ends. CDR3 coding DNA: TGTGCCAGCAGTACCCGGGACTTTCTTGGGGGCTACACCTTC. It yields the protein CASSTRDFLGGYTF.

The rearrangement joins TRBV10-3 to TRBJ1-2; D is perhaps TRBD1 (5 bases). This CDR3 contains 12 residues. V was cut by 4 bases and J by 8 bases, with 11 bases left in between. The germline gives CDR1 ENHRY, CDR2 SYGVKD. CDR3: CAISAGGRGYTF. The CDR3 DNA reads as TGTGCCATCAGTGCCGGGGGACGGGGCTACACCTTC.

The CDR3 nucleotides are TGTGCCTGGAGCCTCGGTGGAGGGGACTACGAGCAGTACTTC. Protein sequence: CAWSLGGGDYEQYF. The genes are TRBV30 and TRBJ2-7, with D perhaps matching TRBD2 (6 bases). The CDR3 sequence is 14 residues long. Germline V gives CDR1 GTSNPN, CDR2 SVGIG (reference sequence). Deletions cut 3 bases from V and 3 bases from J, with 15 bases between.

The CDR3 sequence: CASRADRGYGYTF. CDR3 nucleotide sequence: TGTGCCAGCAGGGCAGACAGGGGTTATGGCTACACCTTC. This chain links TRBV9 with TRBJ1-2; 8 bases are a match to TRBD1. The CDR3 extends over 13 amino acids. Germline values: CDR1 SGDLS, CDR2 YYNGEE. V shed 5 bases, J shed 5 bases, and the junction held 5 bases outside the gene matches. Variable domain in full (rest from reference TRBV9 and TRBJ1-2): DSGVTQTPKHLITATGQRVTLRCSPRSGDLSVYWYQQSLDQGLQFLIQYYNGEERAKGNILERFSAQQFPDLHSELNLSSLELGDSALYFCASRADRGYGYTFGSGTRLTVV.